A selection of T cell receptor beta chains follows, all from one sample in a study of cytomegalovirus exposure and HLA in healthy donors. Sequencing was performed with immunoSEQ multiplex PCR; in TCRdb, only in-frame clones are kept and a portion is missing. Here the sample spans 95,000 to 100,000 clones, about four fifths being singletons. Sequencing input: PBMCs. These TCRs come from a woman between 35 and 50 years old in good health and CMV-seronegative. Each CDR3 is given with its conserved first and last residue. A D gene is named only where the DNA matches it firmly. Clone size is not always given. Where it is, it says once, few, many or a class for expanded clones.

15	TRBV7-6	-	TRBJ1-3	TRBD1	TGTGCCAGCAGCTTGGGACAGGGGGCTGGAAACACCATATATTTT	CASSLGQGAGNTIYF
13	TRBV6-5	-	TRBJ2-1	-	TGTGCCAGCTCGAGCAGGGGCGACAATGAGCAGTTCTTC	CASSSRGDNEQFF
15	TRBV9	-	TRBJ2-5	-	TGTGCCAGCAGCGTAAGCCCAACCTCACGAGAGACCCAGTACTTC	CASSVSPTSRETQYF
16	TRBV4-1	-	TRBJ1-2	TRBD1	TGCGCCAGCAGCCAAGATGCAGGGGGCGCGGGCTATGGCTACACCTTC	CASSQDAGGAGYGYTF
13	TRBV19	once	TRBJ2-7	-	TGTGCCAGTAGTATAGGGAGGGCTTGGGAGCAGTACTTC	CASSIGRAWEQYF
14	TRBV30	-	TRBJ1-5	-	TGTGCCTGGGGGAGTCTGAACGGCAATCAGCCCCAGCATTTT	CAWGSLNGNQPQHF
15	TRBV5-4	-	TRBJ2-2	TRBD1	TGTGCCAGCAGCTTCCGGGACAGCGGCCCCGGGGAGCTGTTTTTT	CASSFRDSGPGELFF
15	TRBV7-6	-	TRBJ2-7	-	TGTGCCAGCAGCTTAGGCGACAGTAGCTCCTACGAGCAGTACTTC	CASSLGDSSSYEQYF
15	TRBV27	-	TRBJ2-1	TRBD2	TGTGCCAGCAGTTCGGCTAGCGGGGCCTACAATGAGCAGTTCTTC	CASSSASGAYNEQFF
16	TRBV6-5	-	TRBJ2-5	-	TGTGCCAGCAGTTACTCGACCAGGGTGGTTGAAGAGACCCAGTACTTC	CASSYSTRVVEETQYF
12	TRBV9	-	TRBJ2-3	-	TGTGCCAGCAGCGTAGCAGGAGATACGCAGTATTTT	CASSVAGDTQYF
14	TRBV15	few	TRBJ2-3	-	TGTGCCACCAGCAGAGCTGCGGAAGACGATACGCAGTATTTT	CATSRAAEDDTQYF
14	TRBV6-6	few	TRBJ2-7	TRBD1	TGTGCCAGCAGTTACCGGGACAGGGTCCACGAGCAGTACTTC	CASSYRDRVHEQYF
14	TRBV10-3	-	TRBJ2-7	TRBD2	TGTGCCATCAGTGAGTCTATAGGGAGGGACGAGCAGTACTTC	CAISESIGRDEQYF
15	TRBV29-1	-	TRBJ2-3	-	TGCAGCGTTGACCCCTCAGGTTCGAGCACAGATACGCAGTATTTT	CSVDPSGSSTDTQYF
15	TRBV27	-	TRBJ2-1	-	TGTGCCAGCAGTCTCCAGGGGCTGGGTAACAATGAGCAGTTCTTC	CASSLQGLGNNEQFF
13	TRBV10-2	-	TRBJ2-1	-	TGCGCCAGCAGCGGACTGGTCCAAAGTGAGCAGTTCTTC	CASSGLVQSEQFF
14	TRBV13	-	TRBJ1-1	-	TGTGCCAGCAGCTTGACAGGCGCGAACACTGAAGCTTTCTTT	CASSLTGANTEAFF
14	TRBV5-1	few	TRBJ2-7	TRBD1	TGCGCCAGCAGCCAGGACAGGGGTGGTTATGAGCAGTACTTC	CASSQDRGGYEQYF
17	TRBV7-3	-	TRBJ2-3	TRBD2	TGTGCCAGCAGCTCACTGTCAGCGGGGCCTAGCACAGATACGCAGTATTTT	CASSSLSAGPSTDTQYF
13	TRBV19	few	TRBJ2-3	-	TGTGCCAGTAGTAACCGACACGCAGATACGCAGTATTTT	CASSNRHADTQYF
11	TRBV10-3	-	TRBJ2-7	TRBD1	TGTGCCGCCACAGGGGCCTACGAGCAGTACTTC	CAATGAYEQYF
16	TRBV7-9	-	TRBJ2-1	-	TGTGCCAGCACTAGCGCGAGCAGTGGGCCCTACAATGAGCAGTTCTTC	CASTSASSGPYNEQFF
15	TRBV28	-	TRBJ2-6	-	TGTGCCAGCAAACCCGGGGGTTCTGGGGCCAACGTCCTGACTTTC	CASKPGGSGANVLTF
16	TRBV7-9	-	TRBJ2-5	TRBD2	TGTGCCAGCAGCCTTACTAGCGGGGGGCACCAAGAGACCCAGTACTTC	CASSLTSGGHQETQYF
18	TRBV7-2	-	TRBJ2-1	-	TGTGCCAGCAGCTTATATTGGGCGGGATCCATAGAGGACAATGAGCAGTTCTTC	CASSLYWAGSIEDNEQFF
15	TRBV6-5	few	TRBJ2-1	TRBD2	TGTGCCAGCAGTTACTCGACTAGCGGGAACAATGAGCAGTTCTTC	CASSYSTSGNNEQFF
15	TRBV9	-	TRBJ1-2	TRBD1	TGTGCCAGCAGCGTAGAGTCAGGGGGCAGCTATGGCTACACCTTC	CASSVESGGSYGYTF
13	TRBV7-9	once	TRBJ1-1	-	TGTTCCAGCAGAGCCGGGGGAAGCACTGAAGCTTTCTTT	CSSRAGGSTEAFF
15	TRBV5-1	once	TRBJ2-5	TRBD1	TGCGCCAGCAGCTTGAATGGACAGGGGCAAGAGACCCAGTACTTC	CASSLNGQGQETQYF
14	TRBV5-1	once	TRBJ2-1	TRBD2	TGCGCCAGCAGCCCAACGACTAGCTCCAATGAGCAGTTCTTC	CASSPTTSSNEQFF
13	TRBV19	-	TRBJ2-1	TRBD2	TGTGCCAGTAGTAATTTAGCGGGGGGAGAGCAGTTCTTC	CASSNLAGGEQFF
15	TRBV9	-	TRBJ1-4	-	TGTGCCAGCAGCGCCGGGAGTGCAACTAATGAAAAACTGTTTTTT	CASSAGSATNEKLFF
15	TRBV5-1	few	TRBJ2-7	TRBD2	TGCGCCAGCAGCTTCTCCCAGCGGGAGGGCCGGGAGCAGTACTTC	CASSFSQREGREQYF
15	TRBV5-1	-	TRBJ2-7	-	TGCGCCAGCAGCTTAACGGCGGGCCCAGACTACGAGCAGTACTTC	CASSLTAGPDYEQYF
18	TRBV21-1	-	TRBJ2-1	-	TGTGCCAGCAGCAAAGAAAACGGACAGGGGGTATCCTACAATGAGCAGTTCTTC	CASSKENGQGVSYNEQFF
14	TRBV5-4	-	TRBJ2-3	TRBD2	TGTGCCAGCAGCACGGGACTAGTGACAGATACGCAGTATTTT	CASSTGLVTDTQYF
16	TRBV7-9	-	TRBJ2-1	TRBD2	TGTGCCAGCAGCCAAAGCCGACTAGCGGGAGTCAATGAGCAGTTCTTC	CASSQSRLAGVNEQFF
13	TRBV9	few	TRBJ2-3	-	TGTGCCAGCAGTCCTCAGGTCACAGATACGCAGTATTTT	CASSPQVTDTQYF
15	TRBV7-2	-	TRBJ1-2	TRBD1	TGTGCCAGCAGCTCTTCGACAGGGTCCCACTATGGCTACACCTTC	CASSSSTGSHYGYTF
13	TRBV29-1	-	TRBJ2-5	-	TGCAGCGTTGCCGGGACAAAACAAGAGACCCAGTACTTC	CSVAGTKQETQYF
17	TRBV29-1	-	TRBJ2-2	TRBD2	TGCAGCGTTGATACTAGCGGGAGATCGGGGGCGACCGGGGAGCTGTTTTTT	CSVDTSGRSGATGELFF
14	TRBV5-1	-	TRBJ2-7	-	TGCGCCAGCAGCTGGGGGGACAGTTCTGACGAGCAGTACTTC	CASSWGDSSDEQYF
13	TRBV29-1	-	TRBJ2-2	-	TGCAGCTCTCGACAGGGAGGAGCCGGGGAGCTGTTTTTT	CSSRQGGAGELFF
13	TRBV19	-	TRBJ2-7	-	TGTGCCAGTTCATCGACAGCATCCTACGAGCAGTACTTC	CASSSTASYEQYF
15	TRBV7-3	-	TRBJ2-2	TRBD2	TGTGCCAGCAGCGGCGGGGGGTCCAACACCGGGGAGCTGTTTTTT	CASSGGGSNTGELFF
18	TRBV7-3	-	TRBJ2-2	TRBD1	TGTGCCAGCAGCTTAATCCCCCGGGACAGGGGACTCACCGGGGAGCTGTTTTTT	CASSLIPRDRGLTGELFF
15	TRBV6-5	-	TRBJ2-3	TRBD2	TGTGCCAGCAGCTCCGCGGGGGGGGTCACAGATACGCAGTATTTT	CASSSAGGVTDTQYF
15	TRBV4-1	-	TRBJ1-2	TRBD1	TGCGCCAGCAGCCGAGACGAACAGGGGGGCTATGGCTACACCTTC	CASSRDEQGGYGYTF
14	TRBV30	-	TRBJ1-6	TRBD1	TGTGCCTGGAGTGTCCCAGGGGGCAATTCACCCCTCCACTTT	CAWSVPGGNSPLHF
16	TRBV28	-	TRBJ2-3	TRBD2	TGTGCCAGCAGCCCGACTAGCGGGAGGCGGGGAGATACGCAGTATTTT	CASSPTSGRRGDTQYF
16	TRBV5-8	-	TRBJ2-5	TRBD2	TGTGCCAGCAGCAGACAGACTAGCCCTAGGGGAGAGACCCAGTACTTC	CASSRQTSPRGETQYF
14	TRBV6-5	-	TRBJ2-1	-	TGTGCCAGCAGTTACTTCGGTGCTGTGGATGAGCAGTTCTTC	CASSYFGAVDEQFF
17	TRBV28	-	TRBJ1-5	-	TGTGCCAGCAGTTTTCTGGGGCGGGGACGTCACGATCAGCCCCAGCATTTT	CASSFLGRGRHDQPQHF
16	TRBV29-1	-	TRBJ2-3	TRBD2	TGCAGCGTTAGGCGGGGGGCCCTATCTAGCACAGATACGCAGTATTTT	CSVRRGALSSTDTQYF
13	TRBV30	-	TRBJ2-5	TRBD1	TGTGCCTGGAGGGACAGGTATGAGGAGACCCAGTACTTC	CAWRDRYEETQYF
14	TRBV7-9	few	TRBJ2-5	TRBD2	TGTGCCAGCAGCTATCTAGCGGGGGGAGAGACCCAGTACTTC	CASSYLAGGETQYF
16	TRBV7-2	-	TRBJ2-7	TRBD2	TGTGCCAGCAGCCCGACCCTAGCGGGGGCCACATACGAGCAGTACTTC	CASSPTLAGATYEQYF